This paragraph covers one T cell receptor beta chain sequence. Within the library, unique molecular identifiers were attached to each individual cDNA molecule. In the original analysis: Ranging from roughly 20,000 to 750,000, TCR counts per sample had a median value of around 92,000. Via MiXCR, TCRdb re-called the RACE reads, giving one row per CDR3 protein. TCRdb, not the original authors, processed these V and J calls. Of 210,000 or so distinct CDR3 sequences in the sample, under 30% are singletons; the top ten hold approximately 2.5%. Germline V gene data show CDR1 as SGHTA and CDR2 as FQGTGA. The V gene lost 3 bases and the J gene lost 3 bases, with 8 bases spanning the gap. This CDR3 has 14 residues. Time point denoted: patch test 3, about 24 weeks after DPC sensitization. The treatment is: therapeutic diphenylcyclopropenone sensitization with weekly scalp DPC. This record belongs to a study of human T cells and chemical hapten exposure. As for the study in general: The sensitizing agent was 2% DPC, placed on about 2 cm by about 2 cm of upper inner arm skin. Patch tests applied 0.01% DPC to the upper back, read at 6 days.

The receptor was isolated from a woman between 40 and 55 years old with alopecia areata. Some clones in this sample may be carry-over from other donors' samples. The sample here was whole blood, taken in connection with sensitization to the hapten diphenylcyclopropenone (DPC). The gene calls are TRBV7-3 and TRBJ2-2; D perhaps matches TRBD2 (7 bases). DNA for the CDR3: TGTGCCAGCAGCTTCGGGGGGCACACCGGGGAGCTGTTTTTT. The encoded protein is CASSFGGHTGELFF.